These 11 T cell receptor beta chains were sequenced from one sample in a study of T cell responses to AZD1222 COVID-19 vaccine. Assay used: immunoSEQ multiplex PCR; TCRdb lists only in-frame clones, some missing. The sample holds approximately 60,000 clones, 65% to 90% seen once. The sample in question was peripheral blood, obtained on day 0 of AZD1222 vaccination. These receptors came from an adult in good health.

This clone was detected only once. The V gene is TRBV6-5, the J gene TRBJ2-1, with 12 bases aligning to TRBD2. The CDR3 has 13 residues. Germline CDR1 reads MNHEY; CDR2 reads SVGAGI. Trimming cost V 9 bases and J 8 bases; bases outside gene matches: 5. CDR3 nucleotides: TGTGCCAGTGGGCTAGCGGGAGGGGATGAGCAGTTCTTC. Translating gives CASGLAGGDEQFF.

The V gene is TRBV5-8, the J gene TRBJ2-6; D unclear. Per germline, CDR1 SGHTS and CDR2 YDEGEE. V was shortened by 1 base and J by 4 bases, with 15 bases between the two germline ends. The CDR3 runs 17 residues. The CDR3 sequence is CASSLNSLGFGANVLTF. For the CDR3, the DNA is TGTGCCAGCAGCTTGAACAGCCTGGGGTTCGGGGCCAACGTCCTGACTTTC.

The CDR3 spells CASSDREHNSPLHF. The CDR3 region has the DNA TGTGCCAGCAGTGACAGGGAACATAATTCACCCCTCCACTTT. This chain links TRBV2 with TRBJ1-6, with D possibly matching TRBD1 (5 bases). V was shortened by 3 bases and J by 5 bases, with 8 bases between the two germline ends. The CDR3 spans 14 residues. CDR1 is SNHLY, CDR2 FYNNEI, per germline.

This clone has just a few counts. V is TRBV18 and J is TRBJ1-4; D is unclear. Germline CDR1 is KGHSH and CDR2 is LQKENI. V lost 5 bases to trimming and J lost 0 bases, with 7 bases between them. This CDR3 has 14 residues. The DNA for the CDR3 is TGTGCCAGCTCAAAGACACCAACTAATGAAAAACTGTTTTTT. Its translation: CASSKTPTNEKLFF. The entire variable domain, with the rest obtained from reference TRBV18 and TRBJ1-4, is as follows: NAGVMQNPRHLVRRRGQEARLRCSPMKGHSHVYWYRQLPEEGLKFMVYLQKENIIDESGMPKERFSAEFPKEGPSILRIQQVVRGDSAAYFCASSKTPTNEKLFFGSGTQLSVL.

The chain joins TRBV14 to TRBJ2-1; 11 nucleotides line up with TRBD2. Trimming took 6 bases from V and 8 from J; bases not matched to a gene: 6. The CDR3 runs to 14 residues. Germline V gene sequence: CDR1 SGHDN, CDR2 FVKESK. In DNA, the CDR3 is TGTGCCAGCAGGCCAGGACTAGCGGGTCATGAGCAGTTCTTC. This sequence encodes CASRPGLAGHEQFF. The full variable domain, completed using reference TRBV14 and TRBJ2-1, is EAGVTQFPSHSVIEKGQTVTLRCDPISGHDNLYWYRRVMGKEIKFLLHFVKESKQDESGMPNNRFLAERTGGTYSTLKVQPAELEDSGVYFCASRPGLAGHEQFFGPGTRLTVL.

CDR3 nucleotide sequence: TGTGCCAGCAGCCGAAGAGGGTCTTCTATTAATCAGCCCCAGCATTTT. Protein product: CASSRRGSSINQPQHF. The rearrangement links TRBV7-8 to TRBJ1-5; D not certain. Germline CDR1 is SGHVS and CDR2 is FQNEAQ. Trimming stripped 5 bases from V and 4 bases from J, with 18 bases between. The CDR3 is made up of 16 amino acids.

This clone came up a few times. The rearrangement uses TRBV5-1 and TRBJ1-2, with D uncertain. Trimming took 0 bases from V and 4 from J, leaving 10 bases between them. The CDR3 extends over 14 amino acids. Germline CDR1 and CDR2: SGHRS and YFSETQ. The CDR3 here is CASSLDGRSYGYTF. Here the CDR3 DNA reads TGCGCCAGCAGCTTGGACGGGCGGAGCTATGGCTACACCTTC.

The chain links TRBV11-2 to TRBJ2-1, with D possibly called TRBD1 or TRBD2 (6 bases each). Trimming pared 3 bases from V and 12 bases from J, leaving 15 bases between. The CDR3 runs to 13 residues. In germline, CDR1 is SGHAT, CDR2 FQNNGV. CDR3 protein: CASSLGGPRSQFF. CDR3 DNA: TGTGCCAGCAGCTTGGGGGGCCCAAGATCGCAGTTCTTC.

The chain recombines TRBV24-1 with TRBJ1-1; 11 bases match TRBD1. Germline values: CDR1 KGHDR, CDR2 SFDVKD. V lost 3 bases and J lost 7; bases outside the gene matches: 3. This CDR3 contains 14 residues. CDR3 protein: CATSDAGTGGEAFF. In DNA form, the CDR3 reads TGTGCCACCAGTGATGCCGGGACAGGGGGTGAAGCTTTCTTT.

The rearrangement uses TRBV3-1 (or the pseudogene TRBV3-2) and TRBJ1-6; 9 bases align to TRBD1. Germline CDR1 reads LGHDT; CDR2 reads YNNKEL (reference sequence). V trimming: 3 bases; J trimming: 10 bases; junction bases outside the gene matches: 16. The CDR3 spans 18 residues. The CDR3 here is CASSHGIWTGDTRSPLHF. The CDR3 nucleotides read TGTGCCAGCAGCCATGGCATATGGACAGGGGATACGAGATCACCCCTCCACTTT.

This rearrangement joins TRBV7-2 to TRBJ2-7; D is perhaps TRBD2 (5 bases). Germline V gives CDR1 SGHTA, CDR2 FQGNSA. Trimming cost V 5 bases and J 6 bases, with 20 bases left between them. The CDR3 spans 15 residues. The CDR3: CASSPLPGNPVEQYF. As DNA, the CDR3 is TGTGCCAGCAGCCCTCTCCCGGGAAACCCCGTCGAGCAGTACTTC.